This record concerns one TCR beta chain sequence. What it binds is not known. Via CD45RO/CCR7/CD25/CD127/CD95/CD27, cells of the CD4+ naive, central memory, regulatory and stem cell-like memory subsets were sorted. cDNA synthesis used the whole RNA isolate, giving expressed TCRB sequences. Profiling relied on immunoSEQ multiplex PCR, and the TCRdb table lists in-frame clones only, not all of them. The sample comprises some 350,000 clones, around 9.6% of which are singletons, and approximately 0.6% rests with the top ten. This sample was included in a study of beta chain features in type 1 diabetes. The CDR3 runs 14 residues. V lost 2 bases to trimming and J lost 9 bases; unmatched junction nucleotides: 5. Germline V lookup: CDR1 SGHRS, CDR2 YFSETQ. Study-wide points: Significant though moderate, a shortening of TCRB CDR3s appeared in all four CD4+ subsets of Type 1 diabetes patients.

Sequences were obtained from central memory CD4+ T cells from blood. The sequence was obtained from a man aged 25-45 years with type 1 diabetes. The chain combines TRBV5-1 with TRBJ2-1, with TRBD2 matching over 10 bases. The CDR3 here is CASSFPVAGGEQFF. For the CDR3, the DNA is TGCGCCAGCAGCTTCCCGGTAGCGGGAGGTGAGCAGTTCTTC. Filled out from reference TRBV5-1 and TRBJ2-1, the complete variable domain reads KAGVTQTPRYLIKTRGQQVTLSCSPISGHRSVSWYQQTPGQGLQFLFEYFSETQRNKGNFPGRFSGRQFSNSRSEMNVSTLELGDSALYLCASSFPVAGGEQFFGPGTRLTVL.